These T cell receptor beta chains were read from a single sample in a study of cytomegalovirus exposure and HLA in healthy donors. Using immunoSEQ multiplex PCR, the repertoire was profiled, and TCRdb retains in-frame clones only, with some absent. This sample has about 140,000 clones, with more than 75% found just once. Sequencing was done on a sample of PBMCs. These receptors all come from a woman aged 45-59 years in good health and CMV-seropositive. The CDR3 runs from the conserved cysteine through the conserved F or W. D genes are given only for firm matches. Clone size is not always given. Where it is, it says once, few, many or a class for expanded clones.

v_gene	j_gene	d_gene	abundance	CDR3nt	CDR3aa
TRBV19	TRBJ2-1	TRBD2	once	TGTGCCAGTAGTCTAGCGGGAGGAACCTACAATGAGCAGTTCTTC	CASSLAGGTYNEQFF
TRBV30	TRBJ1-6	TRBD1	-	TGTGCCTGGGATAAGGGACAGAACACCTATAATTCACCCCTCCACTTT	CAWDKGQNTYNSPLHF
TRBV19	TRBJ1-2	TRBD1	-	TGTGCCAGTAGTATAGTACAGGGGGACGGCTACACCTTC	CASSIVQGDGYTF
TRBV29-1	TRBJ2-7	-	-	TGCAGCGTCTCGTGGGGCCAGAGCTCCTACGAGCAGTACTTC	CSVSWGQSSYEQYF
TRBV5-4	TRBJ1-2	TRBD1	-	TGTGCCAGCAGCACACAGGGGGCTAAAGGCTACACCTTC	CASSTQGAKGYTF
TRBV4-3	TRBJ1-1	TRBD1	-	TGCGCCAGCAGCCAAGATTCCGCGACAGGGATTTCCCACATGAACACTGAAGCTTTCTTT	CASSQDSATGISHMNTEAFF
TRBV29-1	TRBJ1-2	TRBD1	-	TGCAGCGTTGTAGGGGACAGCCTGAACTATGGCTACACCTTC	CSVVGDSLNYGYTF
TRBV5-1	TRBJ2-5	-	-	TGCGCCAGCAGCTTCGGCCAAGAGACCCAGTACTTC	CASSFGQETQYF
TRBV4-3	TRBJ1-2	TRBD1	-	TGCGCCAGCAGCCAAGAACCCCCCCCCTACACAGGGGCCCCCCGTGACTTC	CASSQEPPPYTGAPRDF
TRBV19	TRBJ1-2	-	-	TGTGCCAGTAGATGGGGACAAAGCTATGGCTACACCTTC	CASRWGQSYGYTF
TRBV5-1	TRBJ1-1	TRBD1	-	TGCGCCAGCAGCTTGGTCGGGACAGGGTATGTCGGCACTGAAGCTTTCTTT	CASSLVGTGYVGTEAFF
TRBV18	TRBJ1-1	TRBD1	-	TGTGCCAGCTCACCTGTAGGGACAGGGGTCGCCATGGGCACTGAAGCTTTCTTT	CASSPVGTGVAMGTEAFF
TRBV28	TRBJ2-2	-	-	TGTGCCAGCAGTTTCTTAACACCGAACACCGGGGAGCTGTTTTTT	CASSFLTPNTGELFF
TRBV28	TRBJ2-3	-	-	TGTGCCAGCAGTTTAGACCTGGCGGGTGGAGATACGCAGTATTTT	CASSLDLAGGDTQYF
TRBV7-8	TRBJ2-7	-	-	TGTGCCAGCAGCTCGCCGGCGGGGGCCTCCGTGAGCGAGCAGTACTTC	CASSSPAGASVSEQYF
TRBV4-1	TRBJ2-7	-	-	TGCGCCAGCAGCCGCCAACAGGGATACGAGCAGTACTTC	CASSRQQGYEQYF
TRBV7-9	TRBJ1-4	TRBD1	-	TGTGCCAGCAGCCCCCAGGGGGCTTGGGAAAAACTGTTTTTT	CASSPQGAWEKLFF
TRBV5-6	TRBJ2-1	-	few	TGTGCCAGCAGCTTCGGACTGGACTCCTACAATGAGCAGTTCTTC	CASSFGLDSYNEQFF
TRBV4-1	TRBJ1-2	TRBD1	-	TGCGCCAGCAGACTAAAGGTAGCGGGACAGGGTAGTAAGAGCTACACCTTC	CASRLKVAGQGSKSYTF
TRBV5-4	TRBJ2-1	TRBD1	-	TGTGCCAGCAGCCCCTACAGGGGTTTAAGCTACAATGAGCAGTTCTTC	CASSPYRGLSYNEQFF
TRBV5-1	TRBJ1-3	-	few	TGCGCCAGCAGCGGGAACAGGGACGGAAACACCATATATTTT	CASSGNRDGNTIYF
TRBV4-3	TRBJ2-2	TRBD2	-	TGCGCCAGCAGCCTGGGACTAGCGGGGAACACCGGGGAGCTGTTTTTT	CASSLGLAGNTGELFF
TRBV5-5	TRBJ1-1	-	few	TGTGCCAGCAGCTTGGAGCTTAACACTGAAGCTTTCTTT	CASSLELNTEAFF
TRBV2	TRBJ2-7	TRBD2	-	TGTGCCAGCAGTGACGGGGGCGCGGGGGGGGAGCAGTACTTC	CASSDGGAGGEQYF
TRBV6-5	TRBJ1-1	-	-	TGTGCCAGCAGTACAATACAGGGTAACACTGAAGCTTTCTTT	CASSTIQGNTEAFF
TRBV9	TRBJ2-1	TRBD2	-	TGTGCCAGCAGCGTAGGAGTAGCGGGGGACTACAATGAGCAGTTCTTC	CASSVGVAGDYNEQFF
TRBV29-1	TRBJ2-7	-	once	TGCAGCGTAAGCCTCTTAACACAGTACGAGCAGTACTTC	CSVSLLTQYEQYF
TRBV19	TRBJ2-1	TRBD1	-	TGTGCCAGTAGTAAACGGACCGGGACAGGGTGGCATGAGCAGTTCTTC	CASSKRTGTGWHEQFF
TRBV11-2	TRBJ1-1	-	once	TGTGCCAGCAGCCCAGGGAACTTCGTGGGAAACACTGAAGCTTTCTTT	CASSPGNFVGNTEAFF
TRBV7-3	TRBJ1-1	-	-	TGTGCCAGCAGCCGGGACAAGAACACTGAAGCTTTCTTT	CASSRDKNTEAFF
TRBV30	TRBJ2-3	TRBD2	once	TGTGCCTGGAGGCCGACGGGGACTAGCGGGGTGACCACAGATACGCAGTATTTT	CAWRPTGTSGVTTDTQYF
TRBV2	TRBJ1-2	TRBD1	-	TGTGCCAGCAGTGAAAGGGACAGGGGCTACACCTTC	CASSERDRGYTF
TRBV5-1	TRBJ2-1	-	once	TGCGCCAGCGGAGAGCGGTTATTAACAAACAATGAGCAGTTCTTC	CASGERLLTNNEQFF
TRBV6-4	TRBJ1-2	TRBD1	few	TGTGCCAGCAGTGGTCTTGCAGGGGGCGTCGGTGGCTACACCTTC	CASSGLAGGVGGYTF
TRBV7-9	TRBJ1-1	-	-	TGTGCCAGCAGCTTACCGGGATCTGAAGCTTTCTTT	CASSLPGSEAFF
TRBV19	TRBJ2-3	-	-	TGTGCCAGTAGTATAGATCAGGGGGATACGCAGTATTTT	CASSIDQGDTQYF
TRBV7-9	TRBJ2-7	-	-	TGTGCCAGCAGCTTAGGGCTAGCCGGCTACGAGCAGTACTTC	CASSLGLAGYEQYF
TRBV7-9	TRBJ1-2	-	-	TGTGCCAGCAGCCAAAACCCGGGACACGACTATGGCTACACCTTC	CASSQNPGHDYGYTF
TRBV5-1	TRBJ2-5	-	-	TGCGCCAGCAGTAGTAGCCAAGAGACCCAGTACTTC	CASSSSQETQYF
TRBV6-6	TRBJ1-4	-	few	TGTGCCAGCAGTGGAGGAGAAAAACTGTTTTTT	CASSGGEKLFF
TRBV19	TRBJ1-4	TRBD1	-	TGTGCCAGTAGTGGGACCGGGACAGGGGGCGAAAAACTGTTTTTT	CASSGTGTGGEKLFF
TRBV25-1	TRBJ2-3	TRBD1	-	TGTGCCAGCAGTGACCCTACAGGGGAAGATACGCAGTATTTT	CASSDPTGEDTQYF
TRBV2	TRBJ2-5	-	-	TGTGCCAGCAGTGCCCAGGGTCTAAGGGAGACCCAGTACTTC	CASSAQGLRETQYF
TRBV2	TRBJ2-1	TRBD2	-	TGTGCCAGCAGTCTTGGACTAGATGGTGAGCAGTTCTTC	CASSLGLDGEQFF
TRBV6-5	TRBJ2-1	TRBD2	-	TGTGCCAGCAGTTTCAGGACTAGCTCTCGTGAGCAGTTCTTC	CASSFRTSSREQFF
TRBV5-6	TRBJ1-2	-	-	TGTGCCTCGGGGGGGAACTATGGCTACACCTTC	CASGGNYGYTF
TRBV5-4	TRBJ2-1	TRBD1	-	TGTGCCAGCAGCTCGGCCGAGACAGGGGGAAATGAGCAGTTCTTC	CASSSAETGGNEQFF
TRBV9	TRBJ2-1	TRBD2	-	TGTGCCAGCAGCGTTCGGGGGGGCCAGAGCTCCTACAATGAGCAGTTCTTC	CASSVRGGQSSYNEQFF
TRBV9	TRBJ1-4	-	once	TGTGCCAGCAGCCCCTTCCGACAGCTTGCAACTAATGAAAAACTGTTTTTT	CASSPFRQLATNEKLFF
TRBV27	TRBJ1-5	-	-	TGTGCCAGCAGTTTAATGGGCTACAATCAGCCCCAGCATTTT	CASSLMGYNQPQHF
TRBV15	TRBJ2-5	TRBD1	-	TGTGCCACCAGCAGGGGACAGGGGGACCAAGAGACCCAGTACTTC	CATSRGQGDQETQYF
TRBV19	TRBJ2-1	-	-	TGTGCCAGTAGAAGGACATGGGGGGAGATCAATGAGCAGTTCTTC	CASRRTWGEINEQFF
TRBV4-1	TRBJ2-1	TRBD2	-	TGCGCCAGCAGCCAAGACCGGGGGGGGAACAATGAGCAGTTCTTC	CASSQDRGGNNEQFF
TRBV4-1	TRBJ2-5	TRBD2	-	TGCGCCAGCAGCCAACCGGGGGGAGAGACCCAGTACTTC	CASSQPGGETQYF
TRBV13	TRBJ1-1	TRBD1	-	TGTGCCAGCAGCTTGGACAGGGACACTGAAGCTTTCTTT	CASSLDRDTEAFF
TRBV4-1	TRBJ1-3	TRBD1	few	TGCGCCAGCAGCCCGACAGGGCGCGCTCTGGGAAACACCATATATTTT	CASSPTGRALGNTIYF
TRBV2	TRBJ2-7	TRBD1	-	TGTGCCAGCAGTGCCCGACAGGGCCCCTACGAGCAGTACTTC	CASSARQGPYEQYF
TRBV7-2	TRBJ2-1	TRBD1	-	TGTGCCAGCAGATCTACCGGGACAGGTATATACAATGAGCAGTTCTTC	CASRSTGTGIYNEQFF
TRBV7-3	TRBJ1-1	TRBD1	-	TGTGCCAGCAGTTTAAGGCCCCTGGCAGGGGGTGATACTGAAGCTTTCTTT	CASSLRPLAGGDTEAFF
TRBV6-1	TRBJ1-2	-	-	TGTGCCAGCAGTTCGACACTTAACTATGGCTACACCTTC	CASSSTLNYGYTF